These 32 T cell receptor beta chains came from one sample sequenced in a study of blood T cell repertoires in COVID-19. Only in-frame clones appear in the TCRdb table, and some are missing; sequencing was by immunoSEQ multiplex PCR. The top ten hold roughly 4.9% of the sample, which has about 260,000 clones, about 88% seen once. The sequenced material came from peripheral blood. The receptor set was obtained from an older woman with COVID-19, enrolled during active disease.

The J gene is TRBJ1-6, the V gene TRBV28; D gene uncertain. The V end was cut by 4 bases, the J end by 10 bases, with 5 bases between. From germline, CDR1 is MDHEN and CDR2 SYDVKM. The CDR3 spans 11 residues. The CDR3 DNA reads TGTGCCAGCAGTTACCGGTCACCCCTCCACTTT. Protein product: CASSYRSPLHF.

The chain recombines TRBV5-4 with TRBJ1-2; 9 nucleotides line up with TRBD1. The germline CDR1 and CDR2 sequences are SGHNT and YYREEE (reference sequence). The CDR3 length is 15 residues. The ends lost 3 bases at V and 6 bases at J; junction bases unmatched: 9. CDR3 in DNA: TGTGCCAGCAGCTACTCTATCCGGGACAGGGATGGCTACACCTTC. Its protein product is CASSYSIRDRDGYTF.

This chain links TRBV14 with TRBJ1-5; D ambiguous. The germline V gene has CDR1 SGHDN and CDR2 FVKESK. Trimming removed 3 bases at V and 7 bases at J, with 13 bases between. CDR3 length equals 14 residues. CDR3 residues: CASSQIGVGQPQHF. As DNA, the CDR3 is TGTGCCAGCAGCCAGATCGGGGTCGGGCAGCCCCAGCATTTT.

The rearrangement joins TRBV29-1 to TRBJ2-3, with a weak D call TRBD2 (6 bases). V gave up 4 bases and J gave up 6 bases, with 17 bases separating them. Per the germline V gene, CDR1 is SQVTM and CDR2 is ANQGSEA. The CDR3 totals 14 residues. The DNA of the CDR3 is TGCAGCGTTGGTTTAGCAGGAGGGCCGGATACGCAGTATTTT. It yields the protein CSVGLAGGPDTQYF.

Note on this clone: Distinct nucleotide sequences in the sample also encode this CDR3. V usage is TRBV18 and J usage is TRBJ2-7; 13 bases are shared with TRBD2. The J segment lost 3 bases and the V segment lost 8 bases, leaving 13 bases of the junction unmatched. Germline V gene data show CDR1 as KGHSH and CDR2 as LQKENI. The CDR3 is 17 residues long. The CDR3 nucleotides read TGTGCCAGCCGAGGAGGGACTAGCGGGGTAGCTAGCTACGAGCAGTACTTC. Its protein is CASRGGTSGVASYEQYF.

The CDR3 nucleotides read TGTGCCAGCACCTTACACCCCTCTGGAAACACCATATATTTT. Protein sequence: CASTLHPSGNTIYF. The chain has TRBV6-5 and TRBJ1-3; no definite D call. Germline V gives CDR1 MNHEY, CDR2 SVGAGI. The V gene lost 7 bases and the J gene lost 0 bases, with 10 bases spanning the gap. This CDR3 is 14 amino acids long.

This rearrangement joins TRBV5-4 to TRBJ2-2, with TRBD1 identical over 10 bases. The CDR3 is made up of 15 amino acids. In germline, CDR1 is SGHNT, CDR2 YYREEE (reference sequence). Trimming cost V 6 bases and J 3 bases; bases outside gene matches: 5. Here the CDR3 DNA reads TGTGCCAGCATCCCGGGACAGGGGTACACCGGGGAGCTGTTTTTT. Its translation is CASIPGQGYTGELFF.

The chain combines TRBV18 with TRBJ2-7; the D is unclear. Germline V gene lookup returns CDR1 KGHSH and CDR2 LQKENI. Trimming cost V 1 base and J 0 bases, with 7 bases left between them. CDR3 length: 14 amino acids. The CDR3 sequence is CASSPREDSYEQYF. CDR3 DNA: TGTGCCAGCTCACCACGCGAGGACTCCTACGAGCAGTACTTC. Full variable domain (rest looked up from reference TRBV18 and TRBJ2-7): NAGVMQNPRHLVRRRGQEARLRCSPMKGHSHVYWYRQLPEEGLKFMVYLQKENIIDESGMPKERFSAEFPKEGPSILRIQQVVRGDSAAYFCASSPREDSYEQYFGPGTRLTVT.

This chain joins TRBV10-3 and TRBJ2-4, with 11 bases identical to TRBD2. The trim removed 10 bases at V and 0 bases at J, leaving 5 bases unmatched. Germline CDR1 and CDR2: ENHRY and SYGVKD. The CDR3 sequence is 15 residues long. Here the CDR3 DNA reads TGTGCCAGTACTAGCGGGAGCTTAGCCAAAAACATTCAGTACTTC. It yields the protein CASTSGSLAKNIQYF.

The V call is TRBV6-5, the J call TRBJ1-2; TRBD1 matches 8 bases. The CDR3 loop spans 12 amino acids. Germline-derived CDR1 and CDR2 are MNHEY and SVGAGI. Trimming cost V 11 bases and J 7 bases; bases outside gene matches: 9. The CDR3 here is CAGNGQGLGYTF. CDR3 DNA sequence: TGTGCCGGCAACGGACAGGGCCTTGGCTACACCTTC.

The chain uses TRBV10-3 and TRBJ2-3; D is perhaps TRBD2 (6 bases). Per the germline V gene, CDR1 is ENHRY and CDR2 is SYGVKD. CDR3 length: 15 residues. Trimming stripped 10 bases from V and 5 bases from J, with 22 bases between. CDR3 loop: CATALSTGDVDTQYF. In nucleotides, the CDR3 is TGTGCCACCGCTCTCTCTACGGGGGACGTAGATACGCAGTATTTT.

This rearrangement joins TRBV6-1 to TRBJ2-7; possibly TRBD1 for D (6 bases). The CDR3 totals 14 residues. Germline V lookup: CDR1 MNHNS, CDR2 SASEGT. V lost 2 bases and J 2 bases, leaving 10 bases between the germline ends. The chain's CDR3 is CASSESQGPYEQYF. DNA for the CDR3: TGTGCCAGCAGTGAATCCCAGGGGCCCTACGAGCAGTACTTC.

Only one count was recorded for this clone. The chain recombines TRBV13 with TRBJ1-2, with D unclear. The length of the CDR3 is 13 residues. Per the germline V gene, CDR1 is PRHDT and CDR2 is FYEKMQ (reference sequence). V lost 5 bases to trimming and J lost 8 bases, with 15 bases between them. This chain's CDR3 is CASSPLRVWGYTF. The CDR3 DNA is TGTGCCAGCAGCCCCCTCCGGGTTTGGGGCTACACCTTC. Full variable domain (remainder filled in from reference TRBV13 and TRBJ1-2): AAGVIQSPRHLIKEKRETATLKCYPIPRHDTVYWYQQGPGQDPQFLISFYEKMQSDKGSIPDRFSAQQFSDYHSELNMSSLELGDSALYFCASSPLRVWGYTFGSGTRLTVV.

The V gene is TRBV29-1, the J gene TRBJ2-3; D perhaps matches TRBD1 (6 bases). CDR1 is SQVTM and CDR2 is ANQGSEA in the germline V gene. V gave up 6 bases and J gave up 0 bases, with 22 bases separating them. The CDR3 runs to 17 residues. The CDR3 is CSVRPYLTGPSTDTQYF. CDR3 nucleotides: TGCAGCGTCCGCCCGTACTTGACAGGTCCGAGCACAGATACGCAGTATTTT.

The gene calls are TRBV11-2 and TRBJ2-3, with 14 bases identical to TRBD2. V lost 5 bases to trimming and J lost 10 bases; unmatched junction nucleotides: 8. Germline loops: CDR1 SGHAT, CDR2 FQNNGV. The CDR3 is made up of 15 amino acids. This CDR3 reads CASSVSGTSGGAQYF. CDR3 nucleotide sequence: TGTGCCAGCAGCGTTTCCGGGACTAGCGGGGGCGCGCAGTATTTT.

There are a few counts of this clone. The chain carries TRBV9 and TRBJ1-1; D remains ambiguous. The CDR3 loop spans 17 amino acids. Trimming left V 0 bases short and J 1 base short, with 16 bases between. Germline V gives CDR1 SGDLS, CDR2 YYNGEE. CDR3 bases: TGTGCCAGCAGCGTAGCTACGGGAGGGCGAAGGAACACTGAAGCTTTCTTT. Residues: CASSVATGGRRNTEAFF.

The chain uses TRBV28 and TRBJ1-5; D call uncertain. V was trimmed by 2 bases and J by 2 bases, leaving 13 bases between them. Per germline, CDR1 MDHEN and CDR2 SYDVKM. CDR3 length: 16 residues. As DNA, the CDR3 is TGTGCCAGCAGTTTACGGGAAAGGTGGGGCAATCAGCCCCAGCATTTT. Translated, it gives CASSLRERWGNQPQHF.

This sequence joins TRBV6-5 and TRBJ2-2; TRBD2 matches at 7 bases. CDR3 length: 15 residues. CDR1 and CDR2 (germline): MNHEY, SVGAGI. The J segment lost 3 bases and the V segment lost 8 bases, leaving 9 bases of the junction unmatched. CDR3 coding DNA: TGTGCCAGCGGCCGGGGAAGCGGGGACACCGGGGAGCTGTTTTTT. Translated, it gives CASGRGSGDTGELFF.

On this clone: Within the sample, other DNA sequences also encode this same CDR3. This chain links TRBV6-1 with TRBJ1-5; the D is unclear. The V gene lost 3 bases and the J gene lost 5 bases, with 5 bases spanning the gap. This CDR3 is built from 12 residues. Germline CDR1 is MNHNS and CDR2 is SASEGT. The CDR3 loop is CASSDGDQPQHF. CDR3 DNA sequence: TGTGCCAGCAGTGACGGAGATCAGCCCCAGCATTTT.

The chain has TRBV5-6 and TRBJ2-5; TRBD2 matches at 10 bases. The CDR3 runs to 15 residues. After removal of 1 base from V and 5 bases from J, the junction contained 5 bases not matched to a gene. The germline V gene encodes CDR1 SGHDT and CDR2 YYEEEE. Here the CDR3 DNA reads TGTGCCAGCAGCTTGAGCGGGAGGGCCGAGGAGACCCAGTACTTC. Protein: CASSLSGRAEETQYF.

J is TRBJ1-1 and V is TRBV6-5; D is possibly TRBD1 (5 bases). The V gene's germline CDR1 is MNHEY and CDR2 SVGAGI. The CDR3 is made up of 12 amino acids. Trimming took off 10 bases at V and 6 bases at J, with 15 bases between the two ends. CDR3 sequence (DNA): TGTGCCACCTTTTCAGGGTTGGCTGAAGCTTTCTTT. It specifies CATFSGLAEAFF.

This chain connects TRBV6-2 or TRBV6-3 to TRBJ2-1, with 8 bases matching TRBD2. CDR3 length equals 14 residues. V was clipped by 2 bases and J by 9 bases; unmatched bases: 6. Germline V CDR1 and CDR2: MNHEY, SVGEGT. The CDR3 sequence: CASSYPGTSLEQFF. In DNA form, the CDR3 reads TGTGCCAGCAGTTACCCGGGGACTAGTCTTGAGCAGTTCTTC.

CDR3 region: CASSYSTGSDGYTF. CDR3 nucleotide sequence: TGTGCCAGCAGTTACTCGACAGGGTCTGATGGCTACACCTTC. The V call is TRBV6-5, the J call TRBJ1-2, with 7 bases matching TRBD1. The CDR3 is made up of 14 amino acids. Trimming took 0 bases from V and 6 from J; bases not matched to a gene: 4. CDR1 MNHEY and CDR2 SVGAGI come from the germline V gene.

The chain joins TRBV9 to TRBJ1-6; no clear D. Trimming removed 2 bases from V and 4 bases from J, with 10 bases in between. The CDR3 is made up of 15 amino acids. Germline CDR1 SGDLS, CDR2 YYNGEE. The DNA for the CDR3 is TGTGCCAGCAGCGTTAGTGAGGATTATAATTCACCCCTCCACTTT. Protein: CASSVSEDYNSPLHF.

V gene TRBV11-2 combines with J gene TRBJ1-2; 9 bases are shared with TRBD1. The J segment lost 2 bases and the V segment lost 4 bases, leaving 5 bases of the junction unmatched. This CDR3 has 15 residues. Germline CDR1 and CDR2: SGHAT and FQNNGV. CDR3 DNA sequence: TGTGCCAGCAGCTCGTACAGGGGGCGCAACTATGGCTACACCTTC. Translating gives CASSSYRGRNYGYTF.

This chain links TRBV14 with TRBJ1-4; D is undetermined. The CDR3 is 16 amino acids. The V gene's germline CDR1 is SGHDN and CDR2 FVKESK. With 3 bases removed from V and 7 bases from J, the gap between germline ends came to 18 bases. CDR3: CASSQASGGWGEKLFF. The CDR3 coding sequence is TGTGCCAGCAGCCAGGCCTCCGGAGGGTGGGGTGAAAAACTGTTTTTT. The full variable domain, its missing parts supplied by reference TRBV14 and TRBJ1-4, is EAGVTQFPSHSVIEKGQTVTLRCDPISGHDNLYWYRRVMGKEIKFLLHFVKESKQDESGMPNNRFLAERTGGTYSTLKVQPAELEDSGVYFCASSQASGGWGEKLFFGSGTQLSVL.

The chain joins TRBV7-9 to TRBJ2-1; 10 bases match TRBD2. The germline V gene encodes CDR1 SEHNR and CDR2 FQNEAQ (reference sequence). Trimming removed 6 bases from V and 0 bases from J; junction bases left unmatched: 5. This CDR3 is 16 amino acids long. The CDR3 nucleotides are TGTGCCAGCAGGTTTAGCGGGAGGAGCTCCTACAATGAGCAGTTCTTC. It yields the protein CASRFSGRSSYNEQFF.

This chain's CDR3 is CASRDRGRESTEAFF. The DNA of the CDR3 is TGTGCCAGCAGGGACAGGGGAAGGGAAAGCACTGAAGCTTTCTTT. The V call is TRBV6-5, the J call TRBJ1-1; 9 nucleotides line up with TRBD1. The V gene's germline CDR1 is MNHEY and CDR2 SVGAGI. This CDR3 is built from 15 residues. V was pared by 6 bases and J by 4 bases, with 9 bases of the junction left unmatched.

V gene TRBV19 combines with J gene TRBJ2-7; no firm D call. The CDR3 has 14 residues. Trimming took off 6 bases at V and 4 bases at J, with 16 bases between the two ends. Germline V gene lookup returns CDR1 LNHDA and CDR2 SQIVND (reference sequence). CDR3 sequence (DNA): TGTGCCAGTAGCACGACACGGTTTGGATACGAGCAGTACTTC. Translating it yields CASSTTRFGYEQYF. Together with reference TRBV19 and TRBJ2-7, the CDR3 gives the full variable domain: DGGITQSPKYLFRKEGQNVTLSCEQNLNHDAMYWYRQDPGQGLRLIYYSQIVNDFQKGDIAEGYSVSREKKESFPLTVTSAQKNPTAFYLCASSTTRFGYEQYFGPGTRLTVT.

The chain employs TRBV6-5 and TRBJ1-1, with D possibly matching TRBD1 (6 bases). Germline V gives CDR1 MNHEY, CDR2 SVGAGI. The CDR3 is made up of 15 amino acids. Trimming took 10 bases from V and 7 from J, leaving 25 bases between them. CDR3 nucleotides: TGTGCCACCCGCAGACAGGTTTTGTCCGGAGGTGAAGCTTTCTTT. Translating gives CATRRQVLSGGEAFF.

The chain employs TRBV4-1 and TRBJ2-3, with 7 bases aligning to TRBD2. Per germline, CDR1 MGHRA and CDR2 YSYEKL. The CDR3 sequence is 17 residues long. The V and J ends lost 2 bases and 0 bases, in that order; junction bases with no gene match: 8. CDR3 DNA: TGCGCCAGCAGCCAACCACCGACTAGCTCCAGCACAGATACGCAGTATTTT. As protein: CASSQPPTSSSTDTQYF.

The gene calls are TRBV5-1 and TRBJ2-7; TRBD1 matches at 8 bases. This CDR3 region has 14 residues. Germline V gene lookup returns CDR1 SGHRS and CDR2 YFSETQ. The J segment lost 3 bases and the V segment lost 5 bases, leaving 7 bases of the junction unmatched. Here the CDR3 reads CASRTGQGIYEQYF. CDR3 sequence (DNA): TGCGCCAGCAGGACTGGACAGGGAATCTACGAGCAGTACTTC.